The rows below give T cell receptor beta chains drawn from one sample of a study of control samples from healthy donors and cancer patients. Repertoires were generated with immunoSEQ multiplex PCR, while TCRdb's copy carries only in-frame clones and drops some. The table has about 130,000 clones, roughly 88% seen once. Sample: blood. The origin of the receptors is a man aged 50-60 years in good health. Both conserved end residues are part of each CDR3. The D gene is left open where the match is weak. Some rows have no size entry. The others give once, few or many, or a class for an expanded clone.

v_gene	abundance	d_gene	j_gene	CDR3nt	CDR3aa
TRBV28	NA	NA	TRBJ1-2	TGTGCCAGCAGTTTTAGACAGCCTTATAGTGGCTACACCTTC	CASSFRQPYSGYTF
TRBV9	NA	NA	TRBJ2-1	TGTGCCAGCAGCGTAGAGGGGGGTAGGAACAATGAGCAGTTCTTC	CASSVEGGRNNEQFF
TRBV30	NA	TRBD2	TRBJ2-5	TGTGCCTGGAGTCCCCGGACTAGCGGGGGGCAAGAGACCCAGTACTTC	CAWSPRTSGGQETQYF
TRBV24-1	NA	NA	TRBJ2-5	TGTGCCACCAGTGACCCTGAAGAGACCCAGTACTTC	CATSDPEETQYF
TRBV4-2	NA	NA	TRBJ1-1	TGTGCCAGCAGCCAAGATAGGTCGCGGGCAGCTTATCTTTTCTTT	CASSQDRSRAAYLFF
TRBV5-3	NA	NA	TRBJ2-1	TGTGCCAGAAGCTTGGAACAGGAGGTAACCTACAATGAGCAGTTCTTC	CARSLEQEVTYNEQFF
TRBV19	NA	NA	TRBJ2-3	TGTGCCAGTCGAAGGCAATCTAGCACAGATACGCAGTATTTT	CASRRQSSTDTQYF
TRBV2	NA	NA	TRBJ2-3	TGTGCCAGCAAAAGGTGGACTACAAGCACAGATACGCAGTATTTT	CASKRWTTSTDTQYF
TRBV5-5	few	TRBD1	TRBJ2-4	TGTGCCAGCAGCTTGGCCTGGGACAGTAAAAACATTCAGTACTTC	CASSLAWDSKNIQYF
TRBV30	NA	NA	TRBJ2-5	TGTGCCTGGAATTTAGTTAGGGGGTTTGAGACCCAGTACTTC	CAWNLVRGFETQYF